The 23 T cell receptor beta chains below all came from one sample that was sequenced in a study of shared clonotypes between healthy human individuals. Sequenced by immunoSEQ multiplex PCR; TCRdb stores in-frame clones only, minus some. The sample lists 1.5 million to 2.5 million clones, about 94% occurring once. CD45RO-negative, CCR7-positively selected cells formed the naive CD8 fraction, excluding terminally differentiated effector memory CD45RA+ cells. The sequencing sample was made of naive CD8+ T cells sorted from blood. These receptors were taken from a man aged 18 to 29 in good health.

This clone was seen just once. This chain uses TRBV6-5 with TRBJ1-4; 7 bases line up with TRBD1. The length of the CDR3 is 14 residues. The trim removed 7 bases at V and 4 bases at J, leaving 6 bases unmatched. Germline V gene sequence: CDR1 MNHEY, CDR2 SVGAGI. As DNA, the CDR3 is TGTGCCAGCACCACCGGGACAGATAATGAAAAACTGTTTTTT. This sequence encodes CASTTGTDNEKLFF.

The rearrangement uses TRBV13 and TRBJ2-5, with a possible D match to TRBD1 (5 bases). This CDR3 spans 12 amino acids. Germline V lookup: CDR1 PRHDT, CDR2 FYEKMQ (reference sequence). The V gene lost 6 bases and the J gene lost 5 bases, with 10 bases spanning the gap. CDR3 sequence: CASSQGRETQYF. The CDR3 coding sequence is TGTGCCAGCAGTCAGGGAAGGGAGACCCAGTACTTC.

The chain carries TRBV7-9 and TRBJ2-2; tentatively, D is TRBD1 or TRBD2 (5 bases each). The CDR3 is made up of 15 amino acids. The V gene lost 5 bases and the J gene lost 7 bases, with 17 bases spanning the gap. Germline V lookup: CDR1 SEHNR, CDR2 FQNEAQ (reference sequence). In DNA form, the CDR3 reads TGTGCCAGCAGCGCCGGGGACGATATAGGCGGGGAGCTGTTTTTT. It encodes CASSAGDDIGGELFF.

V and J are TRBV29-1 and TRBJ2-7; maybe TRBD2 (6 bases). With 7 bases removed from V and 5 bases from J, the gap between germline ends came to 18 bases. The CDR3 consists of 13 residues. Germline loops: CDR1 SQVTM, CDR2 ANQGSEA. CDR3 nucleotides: TGCAGCGCCCTCGGCGGGGATAGGGACGAGCAGTACTTC. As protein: CSALGGDRDEQYF.

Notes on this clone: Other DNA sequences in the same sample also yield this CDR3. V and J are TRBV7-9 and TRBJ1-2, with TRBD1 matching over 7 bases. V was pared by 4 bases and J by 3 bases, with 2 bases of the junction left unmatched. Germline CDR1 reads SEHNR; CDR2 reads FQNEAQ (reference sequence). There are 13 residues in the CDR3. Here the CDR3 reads CASSSGTDYGYTF. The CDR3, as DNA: TGTGCCAGCAGCTCCGGGACAGACTATGGCTACACCTTC.

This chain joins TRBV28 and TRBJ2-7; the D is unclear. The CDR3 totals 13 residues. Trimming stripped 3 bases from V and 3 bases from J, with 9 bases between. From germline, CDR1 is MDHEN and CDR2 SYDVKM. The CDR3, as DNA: TGTGCCAGCAGTTTCTCCCAGGACTACGAGCAGTACTTC. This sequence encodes CASSFSQDYEQYF. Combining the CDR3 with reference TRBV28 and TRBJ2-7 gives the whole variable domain DVKVTQSSRYLVKRTGEKVFLECVQDMDHENMFWYRQDPGLGLRLIYFSYDVKMKEKGDIPEGYSVSREKKERFSLILESASTNQTSMYLCASSFSQDYEQYFGPGTRLTVT.

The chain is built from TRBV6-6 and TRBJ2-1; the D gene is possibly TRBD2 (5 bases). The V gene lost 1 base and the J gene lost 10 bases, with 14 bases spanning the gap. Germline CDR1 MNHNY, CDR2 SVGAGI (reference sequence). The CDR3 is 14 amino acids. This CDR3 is CASSYWGVLEEQFF. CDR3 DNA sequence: TGTGCCAGCAGTTACTGGGGAGTCCTCGAAGAGCAGTTCTTC.

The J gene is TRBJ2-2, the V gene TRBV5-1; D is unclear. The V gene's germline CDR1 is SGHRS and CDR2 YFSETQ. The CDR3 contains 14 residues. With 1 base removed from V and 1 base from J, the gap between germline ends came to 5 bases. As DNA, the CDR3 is TGCGCCAGCAGCTTGTTCTGGAACACCGGGGAGCTGTTTTTT. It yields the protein CASSLFWNTGELFF.

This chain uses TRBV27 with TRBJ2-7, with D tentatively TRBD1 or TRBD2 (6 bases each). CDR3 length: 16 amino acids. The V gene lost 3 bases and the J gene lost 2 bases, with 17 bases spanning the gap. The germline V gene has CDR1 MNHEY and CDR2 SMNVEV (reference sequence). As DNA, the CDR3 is TGTGCCAGCAGTTTTGGAAGCAGGGGAGGACCCTACGAGCAGTACTTC. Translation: CASSFGSRGGPYEQYF.

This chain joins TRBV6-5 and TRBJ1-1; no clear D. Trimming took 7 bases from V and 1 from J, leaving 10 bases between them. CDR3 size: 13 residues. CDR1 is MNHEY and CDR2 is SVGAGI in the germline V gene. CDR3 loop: CASTPGENTEAFF. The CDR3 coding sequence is TGTGCCAGCACCCCAGGAGAGAACACTGAAGCTTTCTTT.

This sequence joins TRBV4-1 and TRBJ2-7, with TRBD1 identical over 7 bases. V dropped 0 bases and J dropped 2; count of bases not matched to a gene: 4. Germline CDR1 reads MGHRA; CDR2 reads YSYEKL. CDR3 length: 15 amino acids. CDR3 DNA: TGCGCCAGCAGCCAAGATCCGGGACAGCCCTACGAGCAGTACTTC. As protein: CASSQDPGQPYEQYF.

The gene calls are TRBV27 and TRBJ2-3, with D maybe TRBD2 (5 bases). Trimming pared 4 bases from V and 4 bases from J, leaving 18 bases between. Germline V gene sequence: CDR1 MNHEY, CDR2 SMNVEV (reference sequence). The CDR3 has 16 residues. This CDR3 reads CASSSLLGIRSDTQYF. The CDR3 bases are TGTGCCAGCAGTTCCCTCCTCGGGATACGTTCAGATACGCAGTATTTT.

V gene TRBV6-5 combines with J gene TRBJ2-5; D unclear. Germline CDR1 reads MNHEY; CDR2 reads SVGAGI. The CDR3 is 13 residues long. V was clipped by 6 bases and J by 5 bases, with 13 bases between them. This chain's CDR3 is CASSGLKLETQYF. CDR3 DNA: TGTGCCAGCAGCGGCCTCAAACTGGAGACCCAGTACTTC.

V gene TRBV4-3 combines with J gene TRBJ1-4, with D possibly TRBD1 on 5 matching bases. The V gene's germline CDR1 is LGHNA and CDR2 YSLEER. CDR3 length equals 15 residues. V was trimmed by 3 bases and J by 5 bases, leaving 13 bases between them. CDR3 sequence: CASSQTTGVNEKLFF. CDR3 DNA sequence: TGCGCCAGCAGCCAGACCACGGGGGTAAATGAAAAACTGTTTTTT.

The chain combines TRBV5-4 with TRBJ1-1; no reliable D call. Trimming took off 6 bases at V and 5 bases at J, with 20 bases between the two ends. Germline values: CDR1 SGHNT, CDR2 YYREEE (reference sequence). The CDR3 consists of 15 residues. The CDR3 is CASTLEVAGLTEAFF. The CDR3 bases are TGTGCCAGCACCCTTGAGGTGGCGGGTCTGACTGAAGCTTTCTTT.

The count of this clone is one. The CDR3 sequence is CASSIKSRLGGYGYTF. In DNA, the CDR3 is TGTGCCAGTAGTATTAAAAGCAGGTTGGGGGGCTATGGCTACACCTTC. V is TRBV19 and J is TRBJ1-2, with a possible D match to TRBD1 (5 bases). V was pared by 3 bases and J by 4 bases, with 18 bases between. The germline V gene has CDR1 LNHDA and CDR2 SQIVND (reference sequence). This CDR3 has 16 amino acids.

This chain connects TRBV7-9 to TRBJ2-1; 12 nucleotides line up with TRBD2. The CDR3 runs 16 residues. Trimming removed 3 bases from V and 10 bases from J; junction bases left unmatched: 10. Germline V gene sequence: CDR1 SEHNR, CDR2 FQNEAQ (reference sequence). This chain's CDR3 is CASSFSRTSGAGEQFF. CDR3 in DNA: TGTGCCAGCAGCTTTTCTAGGACTAGCGGGGCAGGAGAGCAGTTCTTC.

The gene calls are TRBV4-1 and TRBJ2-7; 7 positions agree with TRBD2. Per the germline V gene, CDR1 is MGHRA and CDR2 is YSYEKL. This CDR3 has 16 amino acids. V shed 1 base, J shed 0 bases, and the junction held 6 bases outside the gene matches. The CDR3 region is CASSQASSSGSYEQYF. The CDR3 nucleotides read TGCGCCAGCAGCCAAGCCAGCTCTAGCGGCTCCTACGAGCAGTACTTC.

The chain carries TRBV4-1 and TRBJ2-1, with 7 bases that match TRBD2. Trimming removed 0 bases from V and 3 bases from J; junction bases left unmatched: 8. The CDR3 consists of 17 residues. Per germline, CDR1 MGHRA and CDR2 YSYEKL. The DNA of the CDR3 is TGCGCCAGCAGCCAAGATATGACGGGAGGATACTACAATGAGCAGTTCTTC. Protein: CASSQDMTGGYYNEQFF.

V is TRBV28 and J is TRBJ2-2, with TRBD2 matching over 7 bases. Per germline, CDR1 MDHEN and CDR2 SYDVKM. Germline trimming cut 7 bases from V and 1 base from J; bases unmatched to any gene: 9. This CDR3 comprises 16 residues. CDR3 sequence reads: CASTLAAEENTGELFF. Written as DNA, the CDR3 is TGTGCCAGCACCCTAGCGGCGGAGGAGAACACCGGGGAGCTGTTTTTT.

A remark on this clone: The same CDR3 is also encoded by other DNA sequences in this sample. DNA for the CDR3: TGTGCCAGCAGCTCAGGGGGACAGGGTGCCTACGAGCAGTACTTC. Its protein is CASSSGGQGAYEQYF. The chain links TRBV7-9 to TRBJ2-7; TRBD1 matches at 9 bases. The V and J ends lost 4 bases and 2 bases, in that order; junction bases with no gene match: 6. The CDR3 has 15 amino acids. In germline, CDR1 is SEHNR, CDR2 FQNEAQ (reference sequence).

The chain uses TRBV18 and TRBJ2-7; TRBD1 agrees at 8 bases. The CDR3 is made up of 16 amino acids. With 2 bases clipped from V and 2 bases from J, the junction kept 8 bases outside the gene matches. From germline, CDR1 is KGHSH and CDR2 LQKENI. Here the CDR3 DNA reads TGTGCCAGCTCACCAACGGACAGGGTGTTTGCCTACGAGCAGTACTTC. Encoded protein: CASSPTDRVFAYEQYF.

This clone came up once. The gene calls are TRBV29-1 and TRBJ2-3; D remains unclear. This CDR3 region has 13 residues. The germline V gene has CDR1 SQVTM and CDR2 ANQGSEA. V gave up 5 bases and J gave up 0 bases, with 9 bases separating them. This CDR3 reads CSVMYPSTDTQYF. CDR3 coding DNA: TGCAGCGTTATGTACCCAAGCACAGATACGCAGTATTTT.